This TCR beta chain originates from a study of blood T cells in healthy people across ages (dated by TCRdb to the mid-2010s). About the investigation overall: In model experiments, template switching captured about one uniquely barcoded TCR beta cDNA molecule for every two T cells. Donors were grouped into four age groups: young (average approximately 16 years), middle-aged (about 40), aged (about 59) and long-lived (over 80). To avoid experimental bias, donors of different ages were distributed randomly across sequencing lanes. Using deep sequencing normalized with unique cDNA molecular identifiers, the study measured how TCR beta repertoire diversity changes with age. Two additional independent replicas of 1 million unique cDNA reads from the same blood draw were analyzed for two donors (one aged 18 to 29 and one aged 80 or older). Broader findings and caveats from the paper: Compared with the aged group, more naive CD4+ T cells, fewer expanded clones and increased TCR diversity were shown by the long-lived group, suggesting age selection. As age increased, observed TCR beta diversity per million T cells dropped in a roughly linear way, and a significant reduction was already evident by age 40. Estimates of total diversity based on one million sequenced T cells were regarded as lower bounds and as underestimates. Donor CMV infection status was unknown, potentially confounding age-related changes in expanded clonotypes. A strong correlation was found between observed TCR beta diversity and the percentage of naive T cells measured by flow cytometry. Bulk unsorted PBMC profiling prevented conclusive comparison of naive and antigen-experienced compartments.

The roughly 39 donors, aged about 6 to 95 years, were systemically healthy Caucasian individuals from Russia. Each donor gave ten milliliters of peripheral blood, collected into EDTA-treated Vacutainer tubes. Ficoll-Paque density-gradient centrifugation was used to isolate PBMCs, with at least 6 million per sample. Total RNA was extracted from PBMCs with Trizol reagent, with at least 6 micrograms obtained per sample. Naive CD45RAhigh/CD27high T cell percentages were measured by flow cytometry on a PBMC aliquot from every donor. As to this clonotype: Its antigen target is currently unknown. Qualities for individual bases were not recorded, and no much larger clone is one base off.

Library method: 5' RACE. Instrument on record: Illumina HiSeq 2500. A second 7 to 11 cycle PCR used a sample-barcoded 5' primer and a J-beta primer mix. A unique molecular identifier was introduced onto each TCR beta cDNA molecule by a template-switch 5' adaptor carrying 12 random nucleotides. Each sample yielded at least 3 million CDR3-containing paired-end reads. All of the RNA was converted into first-strand cDNA using the Mint cDNA synthesis kit, with a TRBC-specific oligonucleotide serving as the primer. Following uracil-DNA glycosylase treatment, a first 18-cycle PCR with universal primers M1SS and BC2_uni_R was performed on all cDNA. In the source study's methods: Each sample was normalized by randomly selecting 1 million high-quality reads, each carrying a distinct molecular identifier. Instead of being binned into consensus sequences, reads that shared molecular identifiers were thrown out. MiTCR, with a Q25 quality threshold and the strictest error-elimination algorithm, was used for CDR3 identification, clonotype clustering and error correction. A nonparametric unseen species model with Euler transformation was used to estimate a lower bound on total TCR beta diversity. The public reads were reanalyzed by TCRdb: fastp trimming at Q25, MiXCR alignment, in-frame beta chains only. Here each entry gathers all rows of one CDR3 protein and keeps the most common genes and DNA. The V and J calls reflect TCRdb's pipeline rather than the authors' work. A total of about 730,000 distinct CDR3 sequences appear in this sample, 35% to 45% of them only once. The ten largest clones add up to around a fifth of the sample.

The CDR3 has 16 amino acids, counting the end cysteine and phenylalanine. CDR3 DNA only is kept here, 48 bases in frame from base 1. V gives up 4 bases and J gives up 5 bases, and the segment between their germline ends measures 15 bases. CDR1 and CDR2 (LGHDT, YNNKEL) derive from the germline V gene (reference sequence). The TCR comes from a woman aged 60 to 75 in good health. Recombination linked TRBV3-1 to TRBJ1-6; TRBD1 is a weak D gene call, 6 bases matching. The sequenced material came from blood. CDR3 reads: CASSPSDRINNSPLHF. The DNA sequence is given as TGTGCCAGCAGCCCCAGTGACAGGATAAATAATTCACCCCTCCACTTT.